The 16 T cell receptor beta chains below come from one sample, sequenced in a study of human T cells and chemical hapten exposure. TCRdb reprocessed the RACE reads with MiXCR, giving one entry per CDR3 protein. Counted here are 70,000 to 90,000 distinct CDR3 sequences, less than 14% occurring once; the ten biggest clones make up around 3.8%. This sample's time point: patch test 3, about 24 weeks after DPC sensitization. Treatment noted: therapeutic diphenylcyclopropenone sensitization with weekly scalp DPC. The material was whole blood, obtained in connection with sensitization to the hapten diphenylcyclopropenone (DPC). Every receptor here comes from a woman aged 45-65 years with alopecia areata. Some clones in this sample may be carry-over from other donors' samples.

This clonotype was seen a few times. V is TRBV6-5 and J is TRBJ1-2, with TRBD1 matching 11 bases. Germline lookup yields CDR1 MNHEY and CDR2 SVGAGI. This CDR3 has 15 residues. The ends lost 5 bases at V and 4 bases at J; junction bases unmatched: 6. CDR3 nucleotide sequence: TGTGCCAGCAGTCCTCGGACAGGGGGCCGCTATGGCTACACCTTC. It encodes CASSPRTGGRYGYTF.

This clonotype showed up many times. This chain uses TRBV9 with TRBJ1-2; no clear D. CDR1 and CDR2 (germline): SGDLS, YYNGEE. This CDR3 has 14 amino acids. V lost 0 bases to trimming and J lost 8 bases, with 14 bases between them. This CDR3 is CASSVESGLSGYTF. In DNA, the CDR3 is TGTGCCAGCAGCGTAGAGTCAGGTCTCAGCGGCTACACCTTC.

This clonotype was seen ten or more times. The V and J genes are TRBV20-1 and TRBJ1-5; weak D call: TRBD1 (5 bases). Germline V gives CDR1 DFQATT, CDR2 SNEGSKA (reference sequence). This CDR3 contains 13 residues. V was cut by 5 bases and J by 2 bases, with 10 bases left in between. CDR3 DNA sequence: TGCAGTGCTGGGGGACCTGGCAATCAGCCCCAGCATTTT. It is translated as CSAGGPGNQPQHF.

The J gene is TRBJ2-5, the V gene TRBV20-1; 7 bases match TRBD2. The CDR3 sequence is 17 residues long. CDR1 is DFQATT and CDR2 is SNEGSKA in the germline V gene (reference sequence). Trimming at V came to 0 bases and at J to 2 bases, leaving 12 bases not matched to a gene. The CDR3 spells CSARDPVGGALQETQYF. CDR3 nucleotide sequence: TGCAGTGCTAGAGACCCTGTGGGAGGGGCCCTTCAAGAGACCCAGTACTTC.

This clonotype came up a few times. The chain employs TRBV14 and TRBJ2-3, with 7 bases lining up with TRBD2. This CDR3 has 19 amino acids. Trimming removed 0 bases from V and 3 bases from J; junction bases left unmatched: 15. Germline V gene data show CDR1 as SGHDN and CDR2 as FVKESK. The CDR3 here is CASSQDRRGGPGWTDTQYF. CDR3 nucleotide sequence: TGTGCCAGCAGCCAAGATCGTCGGGGAGGGCCGGGTTGGACAGATACGCAGTATTTT.

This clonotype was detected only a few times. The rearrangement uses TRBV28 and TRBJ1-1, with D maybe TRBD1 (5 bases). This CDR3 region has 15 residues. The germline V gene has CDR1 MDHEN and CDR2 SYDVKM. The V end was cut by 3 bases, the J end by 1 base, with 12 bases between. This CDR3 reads CASSLGGSGNTEAFF. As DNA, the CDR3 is TGTGCCAGCAGTTTGGGGGGGAGTGGGAACACTGAAGCTTTCTTT.

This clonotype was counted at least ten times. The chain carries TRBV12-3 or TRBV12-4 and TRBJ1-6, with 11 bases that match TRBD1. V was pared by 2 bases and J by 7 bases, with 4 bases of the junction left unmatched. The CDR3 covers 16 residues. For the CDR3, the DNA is TGTGCCAGCAGTTTACGGACAGGGGGCGGAAATTCACCCCTCCACTTT. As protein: CASSLRTGGGNSPLHF.

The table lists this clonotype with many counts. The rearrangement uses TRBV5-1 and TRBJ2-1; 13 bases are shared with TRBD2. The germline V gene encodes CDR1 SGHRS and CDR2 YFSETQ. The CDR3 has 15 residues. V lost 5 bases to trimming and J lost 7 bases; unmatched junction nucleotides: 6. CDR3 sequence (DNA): TGCGCCAGCAGAATGACTAGCGGGAGGTCGAATGAGCAGTTCTTC. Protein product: CASRMTSGRSNEQFF.

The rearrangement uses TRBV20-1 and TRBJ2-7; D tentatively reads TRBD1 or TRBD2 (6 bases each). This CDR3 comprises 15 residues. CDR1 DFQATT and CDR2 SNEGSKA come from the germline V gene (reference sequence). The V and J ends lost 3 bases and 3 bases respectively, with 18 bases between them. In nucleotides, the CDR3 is TGCAGTGCTAGCCCCACTCTGAGGGGGGACTACGAGCAGTACTTC. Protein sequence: CSASPTLRGDYEQYF.

The CDR3 sequence: CASSQDAGLRYNEQFF. The CDR3 DNA reads as TGTGCCAGCAGCCAAGATGCAGGCCTTAGATACAATGAGCAGTTCTTC. The rearrangement joins TRBV14 to TRBJ2-1; D gene uncertain. V shed 0 bases and J shed 4 bases, with 13 bases lying between them. This CDR3 has 16 amino acids. The germline CDR1 and CDR2 sequences are SGHDN and FVKESK.

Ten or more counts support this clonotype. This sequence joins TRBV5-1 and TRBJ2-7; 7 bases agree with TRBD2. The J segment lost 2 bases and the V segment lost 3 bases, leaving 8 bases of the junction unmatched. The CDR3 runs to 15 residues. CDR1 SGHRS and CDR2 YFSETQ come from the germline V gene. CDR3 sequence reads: CASSSGDYRAYEQYF. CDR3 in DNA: TGCGCCAGCAGCTCGGGGGACTACCGCGCCTACGAGCAGTACTTC.

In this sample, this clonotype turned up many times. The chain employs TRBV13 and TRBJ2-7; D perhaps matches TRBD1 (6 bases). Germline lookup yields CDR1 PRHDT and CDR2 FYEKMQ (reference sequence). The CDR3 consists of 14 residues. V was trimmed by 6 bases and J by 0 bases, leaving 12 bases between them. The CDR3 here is CASRRGTPSYEQYF. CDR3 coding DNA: TGTGCCAGCAGGAGGGGGACACCCTCCTACGAGCAGTACTTC.

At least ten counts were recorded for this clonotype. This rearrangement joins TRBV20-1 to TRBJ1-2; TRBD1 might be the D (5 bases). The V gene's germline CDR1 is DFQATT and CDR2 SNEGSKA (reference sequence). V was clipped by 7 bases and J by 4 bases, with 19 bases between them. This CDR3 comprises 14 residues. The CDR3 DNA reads TGCAGTGTATCGCGGGGCGATGCGGTCTATGGCTACACCTTC. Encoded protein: CSVSRGDAVYGYTF.

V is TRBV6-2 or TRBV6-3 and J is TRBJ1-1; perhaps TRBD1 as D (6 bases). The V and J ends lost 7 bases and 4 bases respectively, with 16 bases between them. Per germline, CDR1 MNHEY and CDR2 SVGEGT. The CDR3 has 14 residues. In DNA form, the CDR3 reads TGTGCCAGCATCCTACAAGGGGGAATCACTGAAGCTTTCTTT. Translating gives CASILQGGITEAFF.

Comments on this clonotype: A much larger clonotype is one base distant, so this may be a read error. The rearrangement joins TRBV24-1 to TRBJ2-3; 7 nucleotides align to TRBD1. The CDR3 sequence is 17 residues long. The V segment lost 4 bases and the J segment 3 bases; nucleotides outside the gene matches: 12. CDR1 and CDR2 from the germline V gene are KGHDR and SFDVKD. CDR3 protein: CATSELGRQGTTDTQYF. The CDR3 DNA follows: TGTGCCACCAGTGAATTGGGCCGACAGGGAACTACAGATACGCAGTATTTT.

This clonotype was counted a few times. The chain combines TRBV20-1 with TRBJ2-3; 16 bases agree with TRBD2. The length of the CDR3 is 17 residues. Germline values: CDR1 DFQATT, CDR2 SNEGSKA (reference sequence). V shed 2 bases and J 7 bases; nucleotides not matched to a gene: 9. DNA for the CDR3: TGCAGTGCTAGAACCGGGACTAGCGGGAGGGCCGTAAATACGCAGTATTTT. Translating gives CSARTGTSGRAVNTQYF.